This entry lists 17 T cell receptor beta chains sequenced from one sample in a study of OX40 agonist ivuxolimab in advanced cancers. Clones were read by immunoSEQ multiplex PCR, and TCRdb kept only the in-frame ones, dropping some. The table shows about 40,000 clones, with roughly 91% occurring only once. Material: CD4+ or CD8+ T cells sorted from blood, obtained in a trial of the OX40 agonist ivuxolimab. These receptors were taken from an adult with an advanced solid tumor such as melanoma, head and neck, liver or kidney cancer.

The chain uses TRBV19 and TRBJ1-5; D remains ambiguous. V lost 5 bases to trimming and J lost 1 base, with 12 bases between them. CDR1 is LNHDA and CDR2 is SQIVND in the germline V gene (reference sequence). This CDR3 spans 15 amino acids. The CDR3 spells CASSRGPRSNQPQHF. Written as DNA, the CDR3 is TGTGCCAGTAGTCGTGGGCCGAGAAGCAATCAGCCCCAGCATTTT.

J is TRBJ1-5 and V is TRBV6-1, with 7 nucleotides matching TRBD1. The germline gives CDR1 MNHNS, CDR2 SASEGT. CDR3 length: 15 amino acids. J lost 7 bases, V lost 2 bases, and 8 bases had no gene match. The CDR3 sequence: CASSESGGAAQPQHF. The CDR3, as DNA: TGTGCCAGCAGTGAATCAGGGGGGGCGGCCCAGCCCCAGCATTTT.

This chain links TRBV6-6 with TRBJ1-5, with 9 nucleotides matching TRBD1. V lost 6 bases to trimming and J lost 6 bases; unmatched junction nucleotides: 6. CDR1 MNHNY and CDR2 SVGAGI come from the germline V gene (reference sequence). The CDR3 is 14 residues long. The CDR3 sequence: CASRPGTGLQPQHF. In DNA, the CDR3 is TGTGCCAGCAGACCCGGGACAGGGCTTCAGCCCCAGCATTTT.

This chain connects TRBV5-1 to TRBJ1-1, with 8 bases matching TRBD1. The germline CDR1 and CDR2 sequences are SGHRS and YFSETQ. The CDR3 consists of 15 residues. V dropped 2 bases and J dropped 6; count of bases not matched to a gene: 9. The CDR3, as DNA: TGCGCCAGCAGCTTACAGGGGGAGGTTTTCGCTGAAGCTTTCTTT. Amino acid sequence: CASSLQGEVFAEAFF.

This chain joins TRBV4-1 and TRBJ1-5; a weak D match, TRBD1 (5 bases). Germline values: CDR1 MGHRA, CDR2 YSYEKL. V was pared by 3 bases and J by 3 bases, with 15 bases between. This CDR3 spans 16 amino acids. In nucleotides, the CDR3 is TGCGCCAGCAGCCAGACCCCGGGGGGGGTCAATCAGCCCCAGCATTTT. Its translation is CASSQTPGGVNQPQHF.

V is TRBV13 and J is TRBJ1-3, with D possibly matching TRBD1 (6 bases). V lost 5 bases and J 1 base, leaving 12 bases between the germline ends. The CDR3 length is 15 residues. CDR1 and CDR2 from the germline V gene are PRHDT and FYEKMQ (reference sequence). CDR3 DNA sequence: TGTGCCAGCAGCCCGCAGAGGGGGTCTGGAAACACCATATATTTT. Translation: CASSPQRGSGNTIYF.

The chain has TRBV7-9 and TRBJ1-1, with D hard to call. In germline, CDR1 is SEHNR, CDR2 FQNEAQ (reference sequence). V gave up 5 bases and J gave up 11 bases, with 15 bases separating them. The CDR3 has 12 residues. The CDR3 here is CASSPITVVAFF. CDR3 nucleotide sequence: TGTGCCAGCAGCCCGATCACCGTGGTTGCTTTCTTT.

This chain links TRBV6-5 with TRBJ1-5; 9 bases match TRBD1. CDR1 and CDR2 (germline): MNHEY, SVGAGI. V lost 7 bases to trimming and J lost 4 bases; unmatched junction nucleotides: 5. CDR3 length: 14 residues. The CDR3 reads CASNGQGRNQPQHF. The CDR3 DNA is TGTGCCAGCAACGGACAGGGGAGGAATCAGCCCCAGCATTTT.

The V call is TRBV6-5, the J call TRBJ2-7; D gene ambiguous. CDR1 MNHEY and CDR2 SVGAGI come from the germline V gene. CDR3 length equals 10 residues. Trimming left V 6 bases short and J 4 bases short, with 4 bases between. CDR3 sequence reads: CASSHYEQYF. The CDR3, as DNA: TGTGCCAGCAGCCATTACGAGCAGTACTTC.

The chain has TRBV15 and TRBJ1-1; unclear D gene. Germline lookup yields CDR1 LNHNV and CDR2 YYDKDF (reference sequence). This CDR3 has 15 residues. The V end was cut by 4 bases, the J end by 0 bases, with 12 bases between. CDR3 sequence reads: CATSTSGNLNTEAFF. In nucleotides, the CDR3 is TGTGCCACCAGCACTTCCGGGAACTTGAACACTGAAGCTTTCTTT.

This rearrangement joins TRBV7-6 to TRBJ2-1, with a possible D match to TRBD2 (5 bases). The CDR3 loop spans 15 amino acids. V shed 5 bases and J shed 2 bases, with 13 bases lying between them. The germline CDR1 and CDR2 sequences are SGHVS and FNYEAQ. The chain's CDR3 is CASSPLSGPYNEQFF. CDR3 nucleotides: TGTGCCAGCAGCCCCCTCAGCGGCCCCTACAATGAGCAGTTCTTC.

The genes are TRBV7-6 and TRBJ2-5; 8 bases agree with TRBD2. CDR1 SGHVS and CDR2 FNYEAQ come from the germline V gene. The CDR3 runs to 15 residues. The V segment lost 10 bases and the J segment 2 bases; nucleotides outside the gene matches: 12. The CDR3 here is CAIVSGGGSQETQYF. The DNA for the CDR3 is TGTGCCATCGTTTCGGGCGGGGGGTCACAAGAGACCCAGTACTTC.

This sequence joins TRBV10-3 and TRBJ1-2; D is ambiguous. The CDR3 is 14 residues long. V was shortened by 2 bases and J by 4 bases, with 11 bases between the two germline ends. Germline lookup yields CDR1 ENHRY and CDR2 SYGVKD. The CDR3 coding sequence is TGTGCCATCAGTGAGGTTCTGGGTTCCTATGGCTACACCTTC. Translated: CAISEVLGSYGYTF.

This chain uses TRBV6-6 with TRBJ1-1, with TRBD1 matching over 9 bases. The CDR3 runs to 16 residues. V dropped 5 bases and J dropped 0; count of bases not matched to a gene: 7. Germline V gives CDR1 MNHNY, CDR2 SVGAGI (reference sequence). The CDR3, as DNA: TGTGCCAGCAGTCGGACAGGGGAGGCACTGAACACTGAAGCTTTCTTT. This gives the protein CASSRTGEALNTEAFF.

The rearrangement links TRBV20-1 to TRBJ2-1; 9 bases align to TRBD2. V was clipped by 8 bases and J by 9 bases; unmatched bases: 5. The CDR3 is 11 amino acids. Germline V gives CDR1 DFQATT, CDR2 SNEGSKA (reference sequence). The CDR3 DNA follows: TGCAGTACGGGACTAGCCGGTGAGCAGTTCTTC. As protein: CSTGLAGEQFF.

The CDR3 sequence is CASRPRVSNTGELFF. As DNA, the CDR3 is TGTGCCAGCAGACCCAGGGTGTCGAACACCGGGGAGCTGTTTTTT. V and J are TRBV6-6 and TRBJ2-2, with D possibly matching TRBD1 (5 bases). Germline values: CDR1 MNHNY, CDR2 SVGAGI (reference sequence). The CDR3 is 15 residues long. V gave up 6 bases and J gave up 0 bases, with 11 bases separating them.

The genes are TRBV27 and TRBJ1-2, with 9 bases identical to TRBD1. The CDR3 consists of 14 residues. Per germline, CDR1 MNHEY and CDR2 SMNVEV (reference sequence). J was trimmed by 7 bases and V by 2 bases; bases with no gene match: 5. As DNA, the CDR3 is TGTGCCAGCAGTTTAGCCGGGACAGGGTTTGGCTACACCTTC. It encodes CASSLAGTGFGYTF.